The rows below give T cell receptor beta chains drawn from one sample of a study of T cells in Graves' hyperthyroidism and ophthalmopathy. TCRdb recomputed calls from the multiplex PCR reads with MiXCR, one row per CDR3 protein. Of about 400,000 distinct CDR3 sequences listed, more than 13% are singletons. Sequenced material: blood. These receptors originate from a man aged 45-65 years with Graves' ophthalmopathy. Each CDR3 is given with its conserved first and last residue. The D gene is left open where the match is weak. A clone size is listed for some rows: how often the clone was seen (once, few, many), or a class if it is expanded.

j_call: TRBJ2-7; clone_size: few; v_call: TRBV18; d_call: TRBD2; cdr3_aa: CASSPIGLAGNPEQYF; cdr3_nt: TGTGCCAGCTCACCAATTGGACTAGCGGGAAACCCCGAGCAGTACTTC
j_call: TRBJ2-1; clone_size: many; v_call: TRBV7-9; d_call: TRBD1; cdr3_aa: CASSRQGQGSDNEQFF; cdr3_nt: TGTGCCAGCAGCCGACAGGGACAAGGGTCCGACAATGAGCAGTTCTTC
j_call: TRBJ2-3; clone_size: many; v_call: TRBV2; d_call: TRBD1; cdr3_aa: CASSDRASTDTQYF; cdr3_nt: TGTGCCAGCTCGGACAGGGCAAGCACAGATACGCAGTATTTT
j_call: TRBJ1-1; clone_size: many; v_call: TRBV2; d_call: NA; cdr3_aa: CASSVAGPNTEAFF; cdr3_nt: TGTGCCAGCAGTGTTGCGGGTCCCAACACTGAAGCTTTCTTT
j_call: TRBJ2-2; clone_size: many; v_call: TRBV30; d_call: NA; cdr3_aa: CAWTNWGQNTGELFF; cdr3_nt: TGTGCCTGGACTAACTGGGGGCAGAATACCGGGGAGCTGTTTTTT
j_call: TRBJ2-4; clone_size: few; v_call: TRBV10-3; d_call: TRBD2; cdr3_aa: CAVSESSGLAGVAKNIQYF; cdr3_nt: TGTGCCGTCAGTGAGTCCTCGGGACTAGCGGGGGTAGCCAAAAACATTCAGTACTTC
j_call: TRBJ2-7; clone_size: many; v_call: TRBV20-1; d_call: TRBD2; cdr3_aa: CSAPPGLAGGSSYEQYF; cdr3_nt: TGCAGTGCTCCTCCGGGACTAGCGGGAGGGAGCTCCTACGAGCAGTACTTC
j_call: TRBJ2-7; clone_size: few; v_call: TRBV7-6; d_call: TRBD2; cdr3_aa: CASSPGSTSGYEQYF; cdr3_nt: TGTGCCAGCAGCCCAGGGAGTACTAGCGGCTACGAGCAGTACTTC
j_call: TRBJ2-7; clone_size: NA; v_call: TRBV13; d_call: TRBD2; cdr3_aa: CASSSGGGTYSYEQYF; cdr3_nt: TGTGCCAGCAGCTCTGGGGGGGGGACTTACTCCTACGAGCAGTACTTC
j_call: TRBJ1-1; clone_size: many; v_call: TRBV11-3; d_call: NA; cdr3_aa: CASRSLTGTEAFF; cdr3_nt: TGTGCCAGCAGGTCTCTGACGGGCACTGAAGCTTTCTTT
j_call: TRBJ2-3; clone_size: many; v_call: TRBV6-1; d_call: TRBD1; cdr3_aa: CASSEATGMPDTQYF; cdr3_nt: TGTGCCAGCAGTGAAGCGACAGGGATGCCAGATACGCAGTATTTT
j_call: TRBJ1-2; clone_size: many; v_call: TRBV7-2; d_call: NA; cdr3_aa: CASSLALVGATGYTF; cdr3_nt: TGTGCCAGCAGCTTAGCGCTCGTCGGGGCGACTGGCTACACCTTC
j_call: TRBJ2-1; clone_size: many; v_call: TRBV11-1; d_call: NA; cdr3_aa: CASSPTGNSYNEQFF; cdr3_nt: TGTGCCAGCAGCCCAACAGGGAACTCCTACAATGAGCAGTTCTTC
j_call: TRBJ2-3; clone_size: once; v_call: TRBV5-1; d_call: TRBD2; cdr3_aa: CASRLGLAGGADTQYF; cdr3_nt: TGCGCCAGCAGATTGGGACTAGCGGGAGGGGCAGATACGCAGTATTTT